The 7 T cell receptor beta chains listed next were all sequenced from one sample in a study of blood T cell repertoires in COVID-19. Data came from immunoSEQ multiplex PCR; TCRdb stores just in-frame clones and leaves some out. The data contain more than 300,000 clones, approximately 90% of them seen just once; the ten biggest clones take up about 0.78%. Sequenced sample: PBMCs or T cells enriched from blood (not recorded which). The receptor set was obtained from a woman aged 40 to 55 who had been exposed to COVID-19.

This rearrangement joins TRBV27 to TRBJ1-1; the D is unclear. Germline loops: CDR1 MNHEY, CDR2 SMNVEV (reference sequence). The CDR3 length is 16 residues. V was pared by 3 bases and J by 2 bases, with 16 bases between. CDR3 nucleotide sequence: TGTGCCAGCAGTTTGGGCCAATTGGGCCCTAACACTGAAGCTTTCTTT. Translation gives CASSLGQLGPNTEAFF.

The chain uses TRBV11-3 and TRBJ2-1; tentative D call: TRBD1 (5 bases). The CDR3 has 14 amino acids. Trimming pared 5 bases from V and 6 bases from J, leaving 14 bases between. Germline CDR1 reads SGHNT; CDR2 reads YENEEA. CDR3 region: CASSDRTRVNEQFF. DNA for the CDR3: TGTGCCAGCAGCGACCGGACAAGGGTCAATGAGCAGTTCTTC. The variable domain in full, with the rest retrieved from reference TRBV11-3 and TRBJ2-1, is EAGVVQSPRYKIIEKKQPVAFWCNPISGHNTLYWYLQNLGQGPELLIRYENEEAVDDSQLPKDRFSAERLKGVDSTLKIQPAELGDSAVYLCASSDRTRVNEQFFGPGTRLTVL.

This chain links TRBV18 with TRBJ1-1; tentative D call: TRBD1 (6 bases). The CDR3 is 16 amino acids. Trimming took off 6 bases at V and 1 base at J, with 18 bases between the two ends. Germline values: CDR1 KGHSH, CDR2 LQKENI. Here the CDR3 reads CASSPREGEANTEAFF. The CDR3 nucleotides are TGTGCCAGCTCTCCTAGGGAGGGGGAGGCGAACACTGAAGCTTTCTTT.

This chain connects TRBV18 to TRBJ1-1, with 9 bases identical to TRBD1. The CDR3 totals 14 residues. In germline, CDR1 is KGHSH, CDR2 LQKENI. After removal of 2 bases from V and 3 bases from J, the junction contained 1 base not matched to a gene. CDR3 protein: CASSPRTGDTEAFF. CDR3 nucleotide sequence: TGTGCCAGCTCACCAAGGACAGGGGACACTGAAGCTTTCTTT. The variable domain in full, completed from reference TRBV18 and TRBJ1-1, reads NAGVMQNPRHLVRRRGQEARLRCSPMKGHSHVYWYRQLPEEGLKFMVYLQKENIIDESGMPKERFSAEFPKEGPSILRIQQVVRGDSAAYFCASSPRTGDTEAFFGQGTRLTVV.

The chain uses TRBV5-8 and TRBJ2-2, with 7 bases fitting TRBD2. With V trimmed by 0 bases and J by 5 bases, 1 base remained unmatched. Germline CDR1 and CDR2: SGHTS and YDEGEE. The CDR3 totals 14 residues. The CDR3: CASSLVGGTGELFF. CDR3 nucleotides: TGTGCCAGCAGCTTGGTCGGGGGGACCGGGGAGCTGTTTTTT.

The genes are TRBV30 and TRBJ1-5; tentative D call: TRBD1 (5 bases). The V gene lost 2 bases and the J gene lost 0 bases, with 14 bases spanning the gap. Per germline, CDR1 GTSNPN and CDR2 SVGIG (reference sequence). This CDR3 spans 16 amino acids. The CDR3 reads CAWSRAGRHSNQPQHF. The DNA for the CDR3 is TGTGCCTGGAGTCGGGCAGGGAGGCATAGCAATCAGCCCCAGCATTTT.

This chain uses TRBV19 with TRBJ1-1, with D perhaps matching TRBD1 (5 bases). V was shortened by 7 bases and J by 8 bases, with 23 bases between the two germline ends. This CDR3 contains 15 residues. Germline loops: CDR1 LNHDA, CDR2 SQIVND (reference sequence). The CDR3 reads CASMEGLAINREAFF. CDR3 coding DNA: TGTGCCAGTATGGAGGGGCTTGCCATAAACCGCGAAGCTTTCTTT.